The present T cell receptor (beta chain) was sequenced within a study of a mutant IDH1 vaccine in newly diagnosed glioma. Study-wide background: Following radiotherapy alone, or alongside temozolomide cycles, vaccination was started after an interval of 4-6 weeks.

Here immunoSEQ multiplex PCR was the method, and the copy in TCRdb shows in-frame clones only, minus some. The data hold approximately 60,000 clones, with around 80% observed a single time. Time point here: week 23, last vaccination. In every dose of vaccine, 300 ug of mutant IDH1 20-mer peptide was given alongside topical imiquimod. Donor tumors were new WHO grade 3 or 4 IDH1-mutant, ATRX-lost astrocytomas. A remark on this clone: Its cognate antigen is unknown.

Germline CDR1 SGHRS, CDR2 YFSETQ. CDR3 length: 14 amino acids. V shed 0 bases and J shed 6 bases, with 13 bases lying between them. The sequencing here drew on PBMCs, taken from a glioma patient whose treatment included an IDH1 peptide vaccine. The TCR originated in a woman aged 40 to 55 with glioma. Some clones in this sample may be carry-over from other donors' samples. The chain combines TRBV5-1 with TRBJ2-7; no firm D call. CDR3 coding DNA: TGCGCCAGCAGCTTGGAACGGATACCTGGCGAGCAGTACTTC. Its translation is CASSLERIPGEQYF.